This T cell receptor beta chain is drawn from a study of CD8 T cells in ankylosing spondylitis. General study findings and limits: Past research had described some motif variants in reactive arthritis synovial fluid and blood.

Germline CDR1 is MDHEN and CDR2 is SYDVKM. This CDR3 comprises 16 residues. The V and J ends lost 5 bases and 6 bases, in that order; junction bases with no gene match: 12. About this clonotype itself: The antigen is not known.

For TCR beta, libraries came from quantitative 5'-RACE with molecular barcodes. TCRdb fed the 5' RACE reads into MiXCR, producing one record per CDR3 protein. Of under 200,000 distinct CDR3 sequences in the sample, around 9.6% were seen once. The chain recombines TRBV28 with TRBJ2-1, with TRBD2 matching 8 bases. The receptor comes from a female donor with ankylosing spondylitis or in good health (not recorded which). The sequenced sample was blood, either unsorted or a sorted T cell fraction (not recorded which). CDR3 coding DNA: TGTGCCAGCAGTATCTATAAGCGGGAGTTTGTCAATGAGCAGTTCTTC. Translation gives CASSIYKREFVNEQFF.